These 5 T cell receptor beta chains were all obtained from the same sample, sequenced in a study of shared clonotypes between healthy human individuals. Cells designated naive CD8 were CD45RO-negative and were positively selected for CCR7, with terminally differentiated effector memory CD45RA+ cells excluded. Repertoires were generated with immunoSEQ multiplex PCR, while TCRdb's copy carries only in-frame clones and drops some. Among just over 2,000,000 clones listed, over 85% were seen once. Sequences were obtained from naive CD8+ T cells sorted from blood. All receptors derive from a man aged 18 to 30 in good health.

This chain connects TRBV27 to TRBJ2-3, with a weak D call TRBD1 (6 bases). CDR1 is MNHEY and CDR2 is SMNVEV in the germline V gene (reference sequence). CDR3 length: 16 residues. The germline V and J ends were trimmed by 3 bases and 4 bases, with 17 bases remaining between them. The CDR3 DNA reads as TGTGCCAGCAGTTTTGGGGGCCCGCGTGGCCCAGATACGCAGTATTTT. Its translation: CASSFGGPRGPDTQYF.

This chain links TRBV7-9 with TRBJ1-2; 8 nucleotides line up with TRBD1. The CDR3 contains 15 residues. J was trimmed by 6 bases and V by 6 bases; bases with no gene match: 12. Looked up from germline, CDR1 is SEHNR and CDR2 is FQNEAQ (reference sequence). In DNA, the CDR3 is TGTGCCAGCAGGTCGGGAGGACAGGGTTTGGATGGCTACACCTTC. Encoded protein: CASRSGGQGLDGYTF. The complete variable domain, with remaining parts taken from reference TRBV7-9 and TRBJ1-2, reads DTGVSQNPRHKITKRGQNVTFRCDPISEHNRLYWYRQTLGQGPEFLTYFQNEAQLEKSRLLSDRFSAERPKGSFSTLEIQRTEQGDSAMYLCASRSGGQGLDGYTFGSGTRLTVV.

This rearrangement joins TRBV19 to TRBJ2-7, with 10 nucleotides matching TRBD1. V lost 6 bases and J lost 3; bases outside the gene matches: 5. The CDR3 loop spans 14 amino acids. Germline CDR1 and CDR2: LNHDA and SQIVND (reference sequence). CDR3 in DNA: TGTGCCAGTAGCTCGGGACAGGGGTTCTACGAGCAGTACTTC. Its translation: CASSSGQGFYEQYF.

The CDR3 spells CASSLVDISYEQYF. CDR3 nucleotide sequence: TGTGCCAGCAGCTTGGTTGATATCTCCTACGAGCAGTACTTC. V and J are TRBV5-6 and TRBJ2-7, with D unclear. Germline assignment: CDR1 SGHDT and CDR2 YYEEEE. V lost 0 bases and J 0 bases, leaving 7 bases between the germline ends. The CDR3 spans 14 residues. Looking up the rest from reference TRBV5-6 and TRBJ2-7 gives the full variable domain: DAGVTQSPTHLIKTRGQQVTLRCSPKSGHDTVSWYQQALGQGPQFIFQYYEEEERQRGNFPDRFSGHQFPNYSSELNVNALLLGDSALYLCASSLVDISYEQYFGPGTRLTVT.

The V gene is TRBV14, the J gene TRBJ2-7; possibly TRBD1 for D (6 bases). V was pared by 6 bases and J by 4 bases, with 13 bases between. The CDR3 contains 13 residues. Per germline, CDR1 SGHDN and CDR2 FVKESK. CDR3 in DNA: TGTGCCAGCAGGCGATCGGGGACATACGAGCAGTACTTC. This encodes CASRRSGTYEQYF.